This T cell receptor (beta chain) was captured by sequencing in a study of blood T cell repertoires in COVID-19. Whole-study context: There were acute and convalescent COVID-19 samples, and they came from the United States, Italy and Spain. The cDNA or gDNA used as material had been derived from T cells, B-cell-depleted T cells, or PBMCs.

This clone has only one observation. This CDR3 spans 11 amino acids. With 8 bases removed from V and 4 bases from J, the gap between germline ends came to 5 bases. Germline V gene lookup returns CDR1 MNHEY and CDR2 SVGAGI. In the original workflow: By means of reference gene primer amplification, nucleated cell counts were estimated. TCRdb's table, derived via immunoSEQ multiplex PCR, lists solely in-frame clones and lacks some. Clone size and V and J calls were adopted from that table, with D and trimming inferred from the DNA. The profile shows 90,000 to 100,000 clones, 82% of them singletons. This TCR was sampled from a man aged 65-85 years with acute or convalescent COVID-19. Source material: peripheral blood. The V gene is TRBV6-5, the J gene TRBJ1-4; no clear D gene. The CDR3 DNA follows: TGTGCCAGCCGGGTTAATGAAAAACTGTTTTTT. It translates to CASRVNEKLFF.